A selection of T cell receptor beta chains follows, all from one sample in a study of cytomegalovirus exposure and HLA in healthy donors. The protocol was immunoSEQ multiplex PCR, while the TCRdb copy is restricted to in-frame clones and leaves out a portion. The sample holds under 200,000 clones, 65% to 85% seen once. The sequenced sample consisted of PBMCs. Receptor source: a man aged 35 to 55 in good health and CMV-seropositive. Each CDR3 is given with its conserved first and last residue. The D gene is left open where the match is weak. Size is omitted from some rows. Given values are once, few, many or a class for expanded clones.

D: NA; V: TRBV11-3; size: NA; J: TRBJ2-7; CDR3: CASSPGGPTTSYEQYF; DNA: TGTGCCAGCAGCCCCGGGGGGCCCACGACTTCCTACGAGCAGTACTTC
D: NA; V: TRBV5-6; size: NA; J: TRBJ1-3; CDR3: CASSPQGLSGNTIYF; DNA: TGTGCCAGCAGCCCCCAGGGGCTTTCCGGAAACACCATATATTTT
D: NA; V: TRBV28; size: NA; J: TRBJ2-3; CDR3: CASSSAGDTDTQYF; DNA: TGTGCCAGCAGTTCAGCGGGCGACACAGATACGCAGTATTTT
D: TRBD1; V: TRBV4-1; size: NA; J: TRBJ1-1; CDR3: CASRSEDRMNTEAFF; DNA: TGCGCCAGCAGATCCGAGGACAGGATGAACACTGAAGCTTTCTTT
D: NA; V: TRBV7-9; size: NA; J: TRBJ2-1; CDR3: CASSYRREWAYNEQFF; DNA: TGTGCCAGCAGCTACCGACGGGAATGGGCCTACAATGAGCAGTTCTTC
D: TRBD1; V: TRBV10-1; size: NA; J: TRBJ1-1; CDR3: CASSVTRGDTEAFF; DNA: TGCGCCAGCAGTGTGACCAGGGGGGACACTGAAGCTTTCTTT
D: TRBD1; V: TRBV10-3; size: NA; J: TRBJ2-4; CDR3: CAISEQLSFTGTEKNIQYF; DNA: TGTGCCATCAGTGAACAACTTAGTTTTACCGGGACAGAGAAAAACATTCAGTACTTC
D: NA; V: TRBV2; size: NA; J: TRBJ2-4; CDR3: CASSTGTGKNIQYF; DNA: TGTGCCAGCTCTACAGGGACCGGCAAAAACATTCAGTACTTC
D: NA; V: TRBV27; size: NA; J: TRBJ2-7; CDR3: CASGDYEQYF; DNA: TGTGCCAGCGGAGACTACGAGCAGTACTTC
D: TRBD2; V: TRBV25-1; size: NA; J: TRBJ2-7; CDR3: CASSSSGTSGTEGYEQYF; DNA: TGTGCCAGCAGTTCAAGCGGGACTAGCGGGACGGAGGGCTACGAGCAGTACTTC
D: NA; V: TRBV6-6; size: NA; J: TRBJ1-2; CDR3: CASSYAQGGNYGYTF; DNA: TGTGCCAGCAGTTACGCTCAAGGCGGGAATTATGGCTACACCTTC
D: TRBD1; V: TRBV6-4; size: NA; J: TRBJ1-4; CDR3: CASSRSGTGEEKLFF; DNA: TGTGCCAGCAGCCGATCCGGGACAGGGGAAGAAAAACTGTTTTTT
D: TRBD2; V: TRBV28; size: NA; J: TRBJ2-7; CDR3: CASSGTSGRDEQYF; DNA: TGTGCCAGCAGCGGGACTAGCGGGAGAGACGAGCAGTACTTC
D: NA; V: TRBV19; size: NA; J: TRBJ2-7; CDR3: CASSPGMLYEQYF; DNA: TGTGCCAGTAGCCCCGGGATGCTTTACGAGCAGTACTTC
D: NA; V: TRBV19; size: NA; J: TRBJ1-5; CDR3: CASSPQGGDQPQHF; DNA: TGTGCCAGTAGCCCTCAGGGCGGGGATCAGCCCCAGCATTTT
D: NA; V: TRBV4-3; size: NA; J: TRBJ1-2; CDR3: CASSQELGDYGYTF; DNA: TGCGCCAGCAGCCAAGAATTAGGGGACTATGGCTACACCTTC
D: NA; V: TRBV19; size: NA; J: TRBJ2-5; CDR3: CASSDRTETQYF; DNA: TGTGCCAGTAGTGACAGGACGGAGACCCAGTACTTC
D: NA; V: TRBV7-2; size: NA; J: TRBJ2-1; CDR3: CASSWDLGSRSNEQFF; DNA: TGTGCCAGCAGCTGGGACTTAGGGTCGAGGAGCAATGAGCAGTTCTTC
D: TRBD2; V: TRBV19; size: NA; J: TRBJ2-1; CDR3: CASSPGLVDNEQFF; DNA: TGTGCCAGTAGTCCAGGACTAGTCGACAATGAGCAGTTCTTC
D: TRBD2; V: TRBV5-1; size: NA; J: TRBJ2-1; CDR3: CASSSPFRSGSYNEQFF; DNA: TGCGCCAGCAGCTCCCCTTTTAGGAGCGGGAGTTACAATGAGCAGTTCTTC
D: NA; V: TRBV28; size: once; J: TRBJ2-6; CDR3: CATFFSGANVLTF; DNA: TGTGCCACCTTTTTCTCTGGGGCCAACGTCCTGACTTTC
D: NA; V: TRBV5-4; size: NA; J: TRBJ1-1; CDR3: CASSLSGGGEAFF; DNA: TGTGCCAGCAGCTTGTCGGGGGGGGGTGAAGCTTTCTTT
D: TRBD1; V: TRBV7-2; size: NA; J: TRBJ2-5; CDR3: CASSRTGRETQYF; DNA: TGTGCCAGCAGCAGGACAGGAAGGGAGACCCAGTACTTC
D: TRBD2; V: TRBV5-1; size: NA; J: TRBJ2-2; CDR3: CASSLGLALNTGELFF; DNA: TGCGCCAGCAGCTTGGGACTAGCTTTAAACACCGGGGAGCTGTTTTTT
D: NA; V: TRBV27; size: few; J: TRBJ2-2; CDR3: CASTLEPSRKNTGELFF; DNA: TGTGCCAGCACACTAGAGCCGAGCAGAAAGAACACCGGGGAGCTGTTTTTT
D: NA; V: TRBV5-6; size: NA; J: TRBJ2-1; CDR3: CASSAYMVSSYNEQFF; DNA: TGTGCCAGCAGCGCATACATGGTATCCTCCTACAATGAGCAGTTCTTC
D: TRBD2; V: TRBV28; size: NA; J: TRBJ2-1; CDR3: CASSSRTSAYNEQFF; DNA: TGTGCCAGCAGTTCTAGGACTAGCGCTTACAATGAGCAGTTCTTC
D: NA; V: TRBV27; size: NA; J: TRBJ2-2; CDR3: CASSFRRTGWTLEDTGELFF; DNA: TGTGCCAGCAGTTTCCGCAGGACTGGATGGACGCTGGAGGACACCGGGGAGCTGTTTTTT
D: TRBD1; V: TRBV19; size: NA; J: TRBJ1-6; CDR3: CASSDRDRSEWPNSPLHF; DNA: TGTGCCAGTAGTGACCGGGACAGGTCCGAGTGGCCTAATTCACCCCTCCACTTT
D: NA; V: TRBV6-5; size: NA; J: TRBJ2-7; CDR3: CASSYYPGNEQYF; DNA: TGTGCCAGCAGTTACTACCCAGGGAACGAGCAGTACTTC
D: TRBD2; V: TRBV7-2; size: NA; J: TRBJ2-1; CDR3: CASSLTSGNSYNEQFF; DNA: TGTGCCAGCAGCTTAACTAGCGGGAACTCCTACAATGAGCAGTTCTTC
D: NA; V: TRBV10-3; size: NA; J: TRBJ2-7; CDR3: CAISESWYEQYF; DNA: TGTGCCATCAGTGAGTCGTGGTACGAGCAGTACTTC
D: NA; V: TRBV5-5; size: NA; J: TRBJ2-7; CDR3: CASSFIGGTEQYF; DNA: TGTGCCAGCAGCTTTATTGGGGGGACCGAGCAGTACTTC
D: TRBD2; V: TRBV9; size: few; J: TRBJ2-7; CDR3: CASSAASGSNHEQYF; DNA: TGTGCCAGCAGCGCTGCTAGCGGGAGCAACCACGAGCAGTACTTC
D: TRBD2; V: TRBV5-1; size: NA; J: TRBJ2-5; CDR3: CASSGEGRQETQYF; DNA: TGCGCCAGCAGCGGGGAGGGGCGGCAAGAGACCCAGTACTTC
D: TRBD2; V: TRBV29-1; size: NA; J: TRBJ2-2; CDR3: CSVVDSILLAGGYTGELFF; DNA: TGCAGCGTCGTCGACAGTATACTGCTAGCGGGAGGATACACCGGGGAGCTGTTTTTT
D: NA; V: TRBV5-5; size: few; J: TRBJ2-7; CDR3: CASSPRQGLIPSYEQYF; DNA: TGTGCCAGCAGCCCACGGCAGGGGCTAATCCCCTCCTACGAGCAGTACTTC
D: NA; V: TRBV25-1; size: NA; J: TRBJ1-1; CDR3: CASSEPRRGASEAFF; DNA: TGTGCCAGCAGTGAACCGCGGCGGGGGGCGTCAGAAGCTTTCTTT
D: TRBD2; V: TRBV14; size: once; J: TRBJ2-7; CDR3: CASSRLSGDSYEQYF; DNA: TGTGCCAGCAGCCGGTTAAGCGGGGACTCCTACGAGCAGTACTTC
D: TRBD1; V: TRBV10-1; size: NA; J: TRBJ2-7; CDR3: CASSLYPRTGPLSEQYF; DNA: TGCGCCAGCAGTCTATATCCCCGGACAGGGCCTCTTAGCGAGCAGTACTTC